Each of the 6 T cell receptor beta chains below was sequenced from the same sample in a study of identifying expanded T cells in peripheral blood. TCRdb's table, derived via immunoSEQ multiplex PCR, lists solely in-frame clones and lacks some. Of about 130,000 clones listed, around 88% are singletons. The sample taken for sequencing was blood. These receptors came from a person between 18 and 69 years old in good health.

The CDR3, as DNA: TGTGCCAGCAGCGTACATGCCGGGGGAGCGGGGGCCGACTACGAGCAGTACTTC. Protein product: CASSVHAGGAGADYEQYF. The gene calls are TRBV9 and TRBJ2-7; TRBD2 matches at 8 bases. Germline CDR1 is SGDLS and CDR2 is YYNGEE. The CDR3 consists of 18 residues. The V segment lost 1 base and the J segment 3 bases; nucleotides outside the gene matches: 15.

The chain couples TRBV27 to TRBJ1-2; D may be TRBD1 (6 bases). Trimming cost V 2 bases and J 4 bases, with 11 bases left between them. This CDR3 is 14 amino acids long. Germline CDR1 reads MNHEY; CDR2 reads SMNVEV (reference sequence). In nucleotides, the CDR3 is TGTGCCAGCAGTTTACTCGGGGGCTCCTATGGCTACACCTTC. This codes for CASSLLGGSYGYTF.

This sequence joins TRBV4-3 and TRBJ2-1; tentatively, D is TRBD1 (5 bases). Germline V gene lookup returns CDR1 LGHNA and CDR2 YSLEER. The CDR3 covers 16 residues. The ends were cut back, 3 bases at V and 6 bases at J, with 18 bases in the middle. The CDR3 DNA reads as TGCGCCAGCAGCCATTTTTTGGTTGGGGCTGGCAATGAGCAGTTCTTC. Translation gives CASSHFLVGAGNEQFF.

The CDR3 is CASSPGRGDNEQFF. For the CDR3, the DNA is TGTGCCAGCAGTCCGGGACGGGGGGACAATGAGCAGTTCTTC. V is TRBV7-3 and J is TRBJ2-1; 7 bases align to TRBD2. V trimming: 6 bases; J trimming: 5 bases; junction bases outside the gene matches: 7. The CDR3 has 14 residues. The germline V gene has CDR1 SGHTA and CDR2 FQGTGA.

This clone has just a few counts. CDR3 amino acids: CAVGVSGNTIYF. The CDR3 DNA is TGTGCCGTCGGTGTCTCTGGAAACACCATATATTTT. The chain couples TRBV19 to TRBJ1-3; the D is unclear. Germline V gene data show CDR1 as LNHDA and CDR2 as SQIVND (reference sequence). V dropped 11 bases and J dropped 0 bases, with 8 bases sitting between them. The CDR3 length is 12 residues.

J is TRBJ2-1 and V is TRBV5-1; no reliable D call. The CDR3 contains 12 residues. V was clipped by 3 bases and J by 4 bases, with 5 bases between them. From germline, CDR1 is SGHRS and CDR2 YFSETQ. CDR3 region: CASSSLYNEQFF. The DNA for the CDR3 is TGCGCCAGCAGCTCACTGTACAATGAGCAGTTCTTC. The full variable domain, its missing parts supplied by reference TRBV5-1 and TRBJ2-1, is KAGVTQTPRYLIKTRGQQVTLSCSPISGHRSVSWYQQTPGQGLQFLFEYFSETQRNKGNFPGRFSGRQFSNSRSEMNVSTLELGDSALYLCASSSLYNEQFFGPGTRLTVL.